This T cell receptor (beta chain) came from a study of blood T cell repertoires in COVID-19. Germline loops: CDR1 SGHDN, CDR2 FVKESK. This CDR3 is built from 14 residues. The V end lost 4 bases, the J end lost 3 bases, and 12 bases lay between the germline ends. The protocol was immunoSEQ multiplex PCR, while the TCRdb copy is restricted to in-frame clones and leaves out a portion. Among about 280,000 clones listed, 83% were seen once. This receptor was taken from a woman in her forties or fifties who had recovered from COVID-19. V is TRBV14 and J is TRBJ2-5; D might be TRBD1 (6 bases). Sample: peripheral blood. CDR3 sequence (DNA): TGTGCCAGCAGCCCGACCACAGGGAAAGAGACCCAGTACTTC. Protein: CASSPTTGKETQYF. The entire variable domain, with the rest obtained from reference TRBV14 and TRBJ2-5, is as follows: EAGVTQFPSHSVIEKGQTVTLRCDPISGHDNLYWYRRVMGKEIKFLLHFVKESKQDESGMPNNRFLAERTGGTYSTLKVQPAELEDSGVYFCASSPTTGKETQYFGPGTRLLVL.